Listed below are T cell receptor beta chains from one sample, sequenced in a study of OX40 agonist ivuxolimab in advanced cancers. Sequencing used immunoSEQ multiplex PCR; TCRdb keeps in-frame clones, though not all of them. The sample consists of under 75,000 clones, around 93% of them appearing once. Here the sequenced sample was CD4+ or CD8+ T cells sorted from blood, taken in a trial of the OX40 agonist ivuxolimab. The source of these receptors is an adult with an advanced solid tumor such as melanoma, head and neck, liver or kidney cancer. Each CDR3 is given with its conserved first and last residue. The order of the fields is J gene, V gene, CDR3 length, clone size, D gene, CDR3 DNA, CDR3 protein. A D gene is named only where the DNA matches it firmly. The size field is filled for only some rows; it gives once, few, many or a size class.

TRBJ1-5 TRBV11-2 18 - - TGTGCCAGCAGCTTAGTAGGCCTTCGGTGGGATAGCAATCAGCCCCAGCATTTT CASSLVGLRWDSNQPQHF
TRBJ2-5 TRBV4-1 17 - - TGCGCCAGCAGCCAGACTCTCCCCCAGGGACTCCAAGAGACCCAGTACTTC CASSQTLPQGLQETQYF
TRBJ2-1 TRBV29-1 14 - - TGCAGAGTTGAAGTAGGGGAGTCCTACGGTGAGCAGTTCTTC CRVEVGESYGEQFF
TRBJ2-5 TRBV4-3 15 - - TGCGCCAGCAGCCAAGTGATTCGCCCGGGGGAGACCCAGTACTTC CASSQVIRPGETQYF
TRBJ2-5 TRBV27 11 - - TGTGCCAGCAGTAATTGGGAGACCCAGTACTTC CASSNWETQYF
TRBJ2-7 TRBV27 16 - TRBD2 TGTGCCAGCAGTTTCTCACCAGCTAGCGGTGCCTACGAGCAGTACTTC CASSFSPASGAYEQYF
TRBJ2-7 TRBV4-3 15 - - TGCGCCAGCAGCCAATCCTTCAGTGATTCCTACGAGCAGTACTTC CASSQSFSDSYEQYF
TRBJ2-7 TRBV6-6 13 - TRBD1 TGTGCCAGCAGGCCCGGACAGGGAACCGAGCAGTACTTC CASRPGQGTEQYF
TRBJ2-7 TRBV18 14 few - TGTGCCAGCTCGAGCGTAGACACCATTTACGAGCAGTACTTC CASSSVDTIYEQYF
TRBJ1-1 TRBV28 15 - TRBD1 TGTGCCTCTGACTCCGGGACAGGGGGCATAACTGAAGCTTTCTTT CASDSGTGGITEAFF
TRBJ2-2 TRBV4-2 16 - - TGTGCCAGCAGCCAAGATTTGTATGGGAACACCGGGGAGCTGTTTTTT CASSQDLYGNTGELFF
TRBJ2-1 TRBV7-3 15 - - TGTGCCAGCAGCTCCCCAGGGACTGTTAGCGATGAGCAGTTCTTC CASSSPGTVSDEQFF
TRBJ1-5 TRBV27 15 few - TGTGCCAGCAGTTTATCATCAGGGGGCAATCAGCCCCAGCATTTT CASSLSSGGNQPQHF
TRBJ1-5 TRBV28 11 - - TGTGCCAGCAGTTTAGATCAGCCCCAGCATTTT CASSLDQPQHF
TRBJ1-1 TRBV6-6 12 - - TGTGCCAGCAGTTTAGGACAGTATGAAGCTTTCTTT CASSLGQYEAFF
TRBJ1-3 TRBV10-3 14 - - TGTGCCATCAGTGAGTCGATTGGTGGAAACACCATATATTTT CAISESIGGNTIYF
TRBJ2-2 TRBV11-2 16 - TRBD2 TGTGCCAGCAGCTTCCCCGGTTCGGCGGGGGTCGGGGAGCTGTTTTTT CASSFPGSAGVGELFF
TRBJ2-6 TRBV11-3 18 - - TGTGCCAGCAGCTTAGTGGGGCGGACAGCCTCTGGGGCCAACGTCCTGACTTTC CASSLVGRTASGANVLTF
TRBJ1-2 TRBV29-1 11 - - TGCAGCGTTGTAATGAACTATGGCTACACCTTC CSVVMNYGYTF
TRBJ2-1 TRBV5-4 14 - TRBD2 TGTGCCAGCAGCTCCCACGGACTAGCGGGCGAGCAGTTCTTC CASSSHGLAGEQFF
TRBJ2-5 TRBV5-1 14 few - TGCGCCAGCAGCATGCGACAGCCCAAGGAGACCCAGTACTTC CASSMRQPKETQYF
TRBJ1-5 TRBV9 15 - TRBD1 TGTGCCAGCAGCGTAGGGACAGGGGCTAATCAGCCCCAGCATTTT CASSVGTGANQPQHF